This entry concerns a single T cell receptor beta chain. The source of the sample is a study of blood T cell repertoires in COVID-19. Profiled with immunoSEQ multiplex PCR; TCRdb holds only in-frame clones, not every one. In the table there are 50,000 to 65,000 clones, about 88% of which are singletons. Germline V gives CDR1 SGHTA, CDR2 FQGNSA. The V gene lost 0 bases and the J gene lost 4 bases, with 9 bases spanning the gap. This CDR3 contains 14 residues. This TCR was sampled from a man in his 70s with acute or convalescent COVID-19. The chain is built from TRBV7-2 and TRBJ1-2; D ambiguous. The sequenced material came from peripheral blood. The CDR3 region has the DNA TGTGCCAGCAGCTTAGCGGAGGGTACCTATGGCTACACCTTC. The encoded protein is CASSLAEGTYGYTF.